This TCR beta chain was sequenced during a study of vaccination effects on CD4 cells after COVID-19. Study background: The participants, recipients of two vaccine doses, got either BNT162b2 or mRNA-1273.

The table came from immunoSEQ multiplex PCR; TCRdb's copy has only in-frame clones and leaves some out. The sample contains roughly 65,000 clones, 76% of which appear only once. CD4+ T cells specific for antigen were expanded with viral peptide pools by the ViraFEST assay before sequencing. The authors isolated CD4+ T cells after around 9 days of culture. Having tested negative for nucleocapsid antibodies, the vaccine recipients showed no prior SARS-CoV-2 infection. Turning to this clone: Its antigen remains unidentified.

Trimming removed 4 bases from V and 2 bases from J; junction bases left unmatched: 4. Germline V gene data show CDR1 as SGHTA and CDR2 as FQGNSA. This CDR3 is 16 amino acids long. The origin of this receptor is a human donor who received a COVID-19 vaccine. The V and J genes are TRBV7-2 and TRBJ2-1; 11 positions match TRBD2. This material consisted of CD4+ T cells from PBMCs cultured with HCoV-NL63 spike peptides, taken before COVID-19 vaccination. CDR3 amino acids: CASSYRLAGTYNEQFF. CDR3 nucleotides: TGTGCCAGCAGCTATCGACTAGCGGGGACCTACAATGAGCAGTTCTTC. The full variable domain, in which reference TRBV7-2 and TRBJ2-1 provide the parts outside the CDR3, is GAGVSQSPSNKVTEKGKDVELRCDPISGHTALYWYRQSLGQGLEFLIYFQGNSAPDKSGLPSDRFSAERTGGSVSTLTIQRTQQEDSAVYLCASSYRLAGTYNEQFFGPGTRLTVL.